These 5 T cell receptor beta chains share one sample of origin, sequenced in a study of technical replicates of blood from four donors. The table came from immunoSEQ multiplex PCR; TCRdb's copy has only in-frame clones and leaves some out. The sample yields about 85,000 clones, roughly 94% seen once. Sequenced material: T cells isolated from PBMCs. All receptors come from a human donor in good health.

This chain links TRBV4-2 with TRBJ1-5, with no clear D. The V and J ends lost 0 bases and 6 bases respectively, with 6 bases between them. Germline V gene sequence: CDR1 LGHNA, CDR2 YNFKEQ. CDR3 length: 13 residues. The CDR3 is CASSQDIIQPQHF. DNA for the CDR3: TGTGCCAGCAGCCAAGATATAATTCAGCCCCAGCATTTT.

V usage is TRBV2 and J usage is TRBJ1-4; D perhaps matches TRBD1 (6 bases). Germline lookup yields CDR1 SNHLY and CDR2 FYNNEI. The CDR3 has 14 residues. With 5 bases removed from V and 5 bases from J, the gap between germline ends came to 12 bases. This chain's CDR3 is CASSPDRGNEKLFF. Here the CDR3 DNA reads TGTGCCAGCAGTCCGGACAGAGGGAATGAAAAACTGTTTTTT.

V is TRBV10-2 and J is TRBJ2-3; 9 bases are shared with TRBD1. V trimming: 6 bases; J trimming: 4 bases; junction bases outside the gene matches: 8. The CDR3 runs to 15 residues. CDR1 and CDR2 from the germline V gene are WSHSY and SAAADI. The CDR3 DNA is TGCGCCAGCAGCAACCCGGACAGGGGTTCAGATACGCAGTATTTT. It yields the protein CASSNPDRGSDTQYF.

The chain uses TRBV6-1 and TRBJ2-5, with D perhaps matching TRBD2 (5 bases). CDR3 length: 13 amino acids. CDR1 MNHNS and CDR2 SASEGT come from the germline V gene. Trimming removed 7 bases at V and 3 bases at J, with 12 bases between. The CDR3 loop reads CASTRVGEETQYF. CDR3 bases: TGTGCCAGCACAAGGGTCGGGGAAGAGACCCAGTACTTC.

This clone appeared a single time. V usage is TRBV7-2 and J usage is TRBJ1-2, with 8 bases matching TRBD1. The CDR3 loop spans 12 amino acids. The junction had 4 bases not matched to a gene; V was cut back by 5 bases and J by 8 bases. Germline CDR1 reads SGHTA; CDR2 reads FQGNSA. CDR3 residues: CASSIRGLGYTF. CDR3 nucleotide sequence: TGTGCCAGCAGCATCAGGGGGCTGGGCTACACCTTC.